These T cell receptor beta chains were read from a single sample in a study of T cells in Graves' hyperthyroidism and ophthalmopathy. A single record per CDR3 protein comes from TCRdb applying MiXCR to the multiplex PCR reads. The data hold 690,000 or so distinct CDR3 sequences, with about 17% observed a single time. The sequencing input was blood. The source is a woman in her forties or fifties with Graves' hyperthyroidism that later progressed to Graves' ophthalmopathy. Each CDR3 is given with its conserved first and last residue. The D gene is left open where the match is weak. The listing skips clone size in some rows; elsewhere it reads once, few, many or a size class.

CSAREAGTNTEAFF TGCAGTGCTAGGGAGGCAGGGACAAACACTGAAGCTTTCTTT TRBV20-1 14 TRBJ1-1 . many
CASSIGRSQGHYGYTF TGTGCCAGTAGTATAGGACGTTCTCAGGGGCACTATGGCTACACCTTC TRBV19 16 TRBJ1-2 . few
CASSEGGIWLNTEAFF TGTGCCAGCAGTGAAGGCGGGATCTGGTTGAACACTGAAGCTTTCTTT TRBV6-1 16 TRBJ1-1 . .
CASSPRDRGRNTEAFF TGTGCCAGTAGTCCGCGGGACAGGGGGCGGAACACTGAAGCTTTCTTT TRBV19 16 TRBJ1-1 TRBD1 few
CASSVDGVDGQPQHF TGTGCCAGCAGTGTCGATGGGGTGGATGGACAGCCCCAGCATTTT TRBV6-1 15 TRBJ1-5 . .
CASRTLGPRSGNTIYF TGTGCCAGCAGAACCCTGGGACCTCGCTCTGGAAACACCATATATTTT TRBV12-3/TRBV12-4 16 TRBJ1-3 . .
CASSLIAVGRGPGSPLHF TGTGCCAGCAGTTTAATTGCGGTTGGCAGGGGCCCGGGTTCACCCCTCCACTTT TRBV27 18 TRBJ1-6 . few
CASSVVGLGQETQYF TGTGCCAGCAGCGTAGTTGGTTTAGGTCAAGAGACCCAGTACTTC TRBV9 15 TRBJ2-5 . .
CASRDRDKRELFF TGTGCCAGCAGGGACCGGGACAAAAGGGAGCTGTTTTTT TRBV11-2 13 TRBJ2-2 . .
CASSSTGGVDTWQFF TGTGCCAGCAGCTCTACGGGGGGCGTTGATACATGGCAGTTCTTC TRBV7-3 15 TRBJ2-1 . .
CASRTQGAYNEQFF TGTGCCAGCAGGACACAGGGGGCCTACAATGAGCAGTTCTTC TRBV2 14 TRBJ2-1 TRBD1 .
CAWSLAGGGETQYF TGTGCCTGGAGTTTAGCGGGGGGGGGAGAGACCCAGTACTTC TRBV30 14 TRBJ2-5 TRBD2 many
CASTPLGGLGQPQHF TGTGCCAGCACCCCTCTGGGGGGCCTAGGTCAGCCCCAGCATTTT TRBV27 15 TRBJ1-5 . .
CASRKSGLAYGYTF TGTGCCAGCAGAAAGAGTGGGCTCGCCTATGGCTACACCTTC TRBV28 14 TRBJ1-2 . .
CASSAEDQETQYF TGTGCCAGCTCAGCGGAAGACCAAGAGACCCAGTACTTC TRBV18 13 TRBJ2-5 . many
CAARDSEIPWQYF TGTGCCGCCCGGGACAGCGAAATTCCATGGCAGTACTTC TRBV10-3 13 TRBJ2-7 TRBD1 many
CASSQELWGHQFF TGCGCCAGCAGCCAAGAATTATGGGGACATCAGTTCTTC TRBV7-3 13 TRBJ2-1 . .
CSVGDRSYEQYF TGCAGCGTTGGGGACCGCTCCTACGAGCAGTACTTC TRBV29-1 12 TRBJ2-7 . .
CASSSRSGEATGELFF TGTGCCAGCTCGAGTCGATCAGGGGAAGCCACCGGGGAGCTGTTTTTT TRBV18 16 TRBJ2-2 . many
CRPSGGDNEQFF TGCAGACCGAGCGGGGGGGACAATGAGCAGTTCTTC TRBV20-1 12 TRBJ2-1 TRBD2 .
CASRNRGQDQPQHF TGTGCCAGCAGAAACAGGGGGCAAGATCAGCCCCAGCATTTT TRBV6-1 14 TRBJ1-5 TRBD1 many
CASSLGQGAWNEQFF TGCGCCAGCAGCCTCGGACAGGGGGCTTGGAATGAGCAGTTCTTC TRBV5-1 15 TRBJ2-1 TRBD1 .
CASSLGGGGHTEAFF TGTGCCAGCAGCCTCGGTGGGGGCGGGCACACTGAAGCTTTCTTT TRBV7-9 15 TRBJ1-1 . many
CASSLGPGLVAEAFF TGCGCCAGCAGCTTGGGTCCAGGGTTGGTCGCTGAAGCTTTCTTT TRBV5-1 15 TRBJ1-1 . few
CSAGPGTGGYNEQFF TGCAGTGCTGGACCCGGGACAGGGGGCTACAATGAGCAGTTCTTC TRBV20-1 15 TRBJ2-1 TRBD1 .
CASSQTPGTGYIAKNIQYF TGTGCCAGCAGCCAAACCCCCGGGACAGGGTATATAGCCAAAAACATTCAGTACTTC TRBV27 19 TRBJ2-4 TRBD1 many
CATSDVGLAGSGETQYF TGTGCCACCAGTGATGTGGGACTAGCGGGATCAGGGGAGACCCAGTACTTC TRBV24-1 17 TRBJ2-5 TRBD2 few
CASSLEYWTSEIREQTQYF TGCGCCAGCAGCTTGGAGTACTGGACCTCAGAGATACGGGAGCAGACGCAGTATTTT TRBV5-1 19 TRBJ2-3 . .
CASSQEAGRNTEAFF TGCGCCAGCAGCCAAGAAGCAGGACGAAACACTGAAGCTTTCTTT TRBV4-1 15 TRBJ1-1 . many
CASSTAPGGPSTDTQYF TGCGCCAGCAGCACAGCACCAGGGGGCCCTAGCACAGATACGCAGTATTTT TRBV5-1 17 TRBJ2-3 TRBD1 .
CASSLALIGRETQYF TGTGCCAGCAGCTTAGCGCTTATAGGGAGGGAGACCCAGTACTTC TRBV7-8 15 TRBJ2-5 . few
CASSPDRGKIHGYGYTF TGTGCCAGCAGTCCGGACAGGGGGAAAATTCATGGGTATGGCTACACCTTC TRBV6-1 17 TRBJ1-2 TRBD1 .
CASSQVEGMANTEAFF TGCGCCAGCAGCCAAGTTGAGGGTATGGCGAACACTGAAGCTTTCTTT TRBV4-1 16 TRBJ1-1 . .
CASSGDREKLFF TGCGCCAGCAGCGGTGACAGAGAAAAACTGTTTTTT TRBV10-1 12 TRBJ1-4 . .
CASSLAIWTVRGANEKLFF TGTGCCAGCAGTTTAGCGATATGGACAGTTAGAGGGGCTAATGAAAAACTGTTTTTT TRBV12-3/TRBV12-4 19 TRBJ1-4 . many
CASSQGVSVQHF TGTGCCAGCAGCCAAGGGGTGTCGGTCCAGCATTTT TRBV3-1 12 TRBJ1-5 . many
CASSPDRGAGELFF TGTGCCAGCAGCCCCGACAGGGGCGCCGGGGAGCTGTTTTTT TRBV11-1 14 TRBJ2-2 TRBD1 many
CSASSRVTDTQYF TGCAGTGCTAGTAGCAGGGTGACAGATACGCAGTATTTT TRBV20-1 13 TRBJ2-3 . many
CASSQSSENQPQHF TGCGCCAGCAGCCAATCCAGCGAGAATCAGCCCCAGCATTTT TRBV4-1 14 TRBJ1-5 . .
CASSLPGNQPQHF TGTGCCAGCAGTTTACCCGGTAATCAGCCCCAGCATTTT TRBV12-3/TRBV12-4 13 TRBJ1-5 . many
CASSRSRQDTIYF TGTGCCAGCTCAAGGTCCCGGCAAGACACCATATATTTT TRBV18 13 TRBJ1-3 . .
CASSPSGGLNSPLHF TGTGCCAGCAGCCCCTCAGGGGGTTTGAATTCACCCCTCCACTTT TRBV9 15 TRBJ1-6 TRBD1 .
CASSRDRDGEKLFF TGTGCCAGCTCACGTGACAGGGACGGAGAAAAACTGTTTTTT TRBV18 14 TRBJ1-4 TRBD1 many
CASSNLAGKETQYF TGTGCCAGCAGTAATCTAGCGGGGAAGGAGACCCAGTACTTC TRBV12-3/TRBV12-4 14 TRBJ2-5 TRBD2 many
CASSLGGSGAQETQYF TGCGCCAGCAGCTTGGGAGGTAGCGGGGCCCAAGAGACCCAGTACTTC TRBV5-1 16 TRBJ2-5 TRBD2 many
CSTGTYTEAFF TGCAGCACCGGGACCTACACTGAAGCTTTCTTT TRBV29-1 11 TRBJ1-1 . .
CASSLKDSTTYGYTF TGCGCCAGCAGCTTGAAAGACAGCACCACCTATGGCTACACCTTC TRBV5-1 15 TRBJ1-2 . few
CASSLAEGGTTDTQYF TGTGCCAGCAGTTTAGCTGAGGGGGGCACTACAGATACGCAGTATTTT TRBV12-3/TRBV12-4 16 TRBJ2-3 . .
CASSPNWAGGDNEQFF TGTGCCAGCAGTCCCAATTGGGCGGGGGGGGACAATGAGCAGTTCTTC TRBV6-1 16 TRBJ2-1 TRBD2 .
CASSIGTNGNQPQHF TGTGCCAGTAGTATCGGAACAAATGGCAATCAGCCCCAGCATTTT TRBV19 15 TRBJ1-5 . few
CSARDRMGGPLEQPQHF TGCAGTGCTAGAGATAGGATGGGGGGGCCACTGGAACAGCCCCAGCATTTT TRBV20-1 17 TRBJ1-5 . .
CASSLQGNNNEQFF TGCGCCAGCAGCTTGCAAGGGAATAACAATGAGCAGTTCTTC TRBV5-1 14 TRBJ2-1 . .
CSARDRTDRNYGYTF TGCAGTGCTAGAGATAGGACAGATAGAAACTATGGCTACACCTTC TRBV20-1 15 TRBJ1-2 . few
CASIGGDRYNSPLHF TGCGCCAGCATTGGTGGGGACAGGTATAATTCACCCCTCCACTTT TRBV10-2 15 TRBJ1-6 TRBD1 few